This section outlines one T cell receptor beta chain sequence together with its context. This record belongs to a study of blood T cell repertoires in COVID-19. Generated by immunoSEQ multiplex PCR, the TCRdb table keeps only in-frame clones and is missing some. The table includes about 200,000 clones, nearly 90% detected once. The CDR3 covers 13 residues. V lost 4 bases and J 1 base, leaving 8 bases between the germline ends. Germline-derived CDR1 and CDR2 are SGHNT and YYREEE (reference sequence). The chain recombines TRBV5-4 with TRBJ2-5, with D perhaps matching TRBD2 (5 bases). The sequencing sample was made of peripheral blood. The clonotype originates from a woman aged 35 to 49 who had recovered from COVID-19. Here the CDR3 DNA reads TGTGCCAGCAGCCCGGAGGCCCAAGAGACCCAGTACTTC. It specifies CASSPEAQETQYF.